This T cell receptor beta chain was observed in a study of blood T cell repertoires in COVID-19. Study-wide background: The United States, Italy and Spain were the sources of the acute and convalescent COVID-19 samples. Nucleic acid was either cDNA or gDNA, and it came from T cells, B-cell-depleted T cells, or PBMCs.

Per the study methods: Amplification of reference gene primers was used by the study to estimate nucleated cell counts. Assay: immunoSEQ multiplex PCR; the TCRdb copy retains only in-frame clones and omits some. V and J calls and clone size are copied from that table; D and trimming were computed from the DNA. Among approximately 200,000 clones, 70% to 90% were seen once, and the ten largest hold about 1%. Germline values: CDR1 MNHNS, CDR2 SASEGT. This CDR3 has 15 amino acids. The V end was cut by 0 bases, the J end by 7 bases, with 12 bases between. The V and J genes are TRBV6-1 and TRBJ2-2, with a tentative D call TRBD1 (5 bases). The sequencing sample was made of peripheral blood. The sequence came from a man between 35 and 55 years old with acute or convalescent COVID-19. CDR3 coding DNA: TGTGCCAGCAGTGAAGCAAGGGGTTCCGGCGGGGAGCTGTTTTTT. It translates to CASSEARGSGGELFF.